The 16 T cell receptor beta chains given below trace back to one sample, sequenced in a study of T cells in Graves' hyperthyroidism and ophthalmopathy (dated by TCRdb to about 2019). The method behind the library was multiplex PCR. This sample was sequenced with an Illumina HiSeq 2000. TCR beta CDR3 regions were amplified from RNA transcripts. The TCR CDR3 was subjected to a first round of RT-PCR using the HTBI primer set and the Qiagen OneStep RT-PCR kit. Clones were called with MiXCR by TCRdb after fastp trimmed the public reads at Q25, and only in-frame beta chains were retained. Merged by CDR3 protein, the rows form single entries marked with the most common genes and DNA. Across this sample there are more than 350,000 distinct CDR3 sequences, with about 15% seen only once. Over 25% of the sample comes from the top ten. The specimen sequenced was blood. All receptors derive from a woman aged 25 to 39 with Graves' hyperthyroidism.

This clonotype turned up a few times. The V gene is TRBV29-1, the J gene TRBJ2-5; D possibly uses TRBD1 or TRBD2 (5 bases each). V was clipped by 2 bases and J by 4 bases, with 17 bases between them. The CDR3 contains 15 residues. Germline loops: CDR1 SQVTM, CDR2 ANQGSEA. The CDR3 here is CSVELRLAGAETQYF. In DNA form, the CDR3 reads TGCAGCGTTGAATTGAGGCTAGCTGGGGCAGAGACCCAGTACTTC.

This clonotype was counted between two and nine times. The V and J genes are TRBV20-1 and TRBJ2-7; unclear D gene. Germline V gene sequence: CDR1 DFQATT, CDR2 SNEGSKA (reference sequence). Trimming pared 7 bases from V and 4 bases from J, leaving 11 bases between. The CDR3 loop spans 11 amino acids. CDR3 in amino acids: CSVRERYEQYF. The CDR3 nucleotides are TGCAGTGTAAGAGAGCGTTACGAGCAGTACTTC.

This clonotype was found a few times. This rearrangement joins TRBV9 to TRBJ1-2; TRBD1 matches 7 bases. Looked up from germline, CDR1 is SGDLS and CDR2 is YYNGEE. The V segment lost 3 bases and the J segment 4 bases; nucleotides outside the gene matches: 9. CDR3 length: 15 amino acids. The chain's CDR3 is CASSEATGTAYGYTF. CDR3 bases: TGTGCCAGCAGCGAAGCGACAGGGACCGCCTATGGCTACACCTTC.

The chain has TRBV11-2 and TRBJ2-1; 12 bases align to TRBD2. Germline CDR1 SGHAT, CDR2 FQNNGV. The CDR3 extends over 17 amino acids. V gave up 5 bases and J gave up 4 bases; unmatched junction bases: 9. The CDR3 bases are TGTGCCAGCAGCCCTTCTAGCGGGAGGGCGGGGTACAATGAGCAGTTCTTC. It is translated as CASSPSSGRAGYNEQFF.

The chain carries TRBV9 and TRBJ1-2, with 7 bases matching TRBD1. With V trimmed by 3 bases and J by 4 bases, 6 bases remained unmatched. The V gene's germline CDR1 is SGDLS and CDR2 YYNGEE. The CDR3 runs 14 residues. In nucleotides, the CDR3 is TGTGCCAGCAGCGACGAGGGACAGAGCTATGGCTACACCTTC. Residues: CASSDEGQSYGYTF.

The chain recombines TRBV6-1 with TRBJ2-7; the D gene is possibly TRBD2 (5 bases). Deletions cut 6 bases from V and 2 bases from J, with 11 bases between. In germline, CDR1 is MNHNS, CDR2 SASEGT. The CDR3 covers 13 residues. CDR3 DNA sequence: TGTGCCAGCAGACGGGGTATCCCCTACGAGCAGTACTTC. This translates into CASRRGIPYEQYF.

This clonotype came up many times. The chain couples TRBV5-1 to TRBJ2-7; D not resolved. There are 13 residues in the CDR3. V lost 0 bases to trimming and J lost 6 bases, with 10 bases between them. Germline-derived CDR1 and CDR2 are SGHRS and YFSETQ. The CDR3 here is CASSLARVGEQYF. The CDR3 DNA is TGCGCCAGCAGCTTGGCCCGGGTCGGCGAGCAGTACTTC.

This clonotype was counted a few times. This chain links TRBV20-1 with TRBJ2-7, with 7 bases aligning to TRBD2. V lost 0 bases and J lost 5; bases outside the gene matches: 16. The CDR3 contains 17 residues. The germline gives CDR1 DFQATT, CDR2 SNEGSKA (reference sequence). CDR3: CSARDVLRAGTKDEQYF. CDR3 nucleotides: TGCAGTGCTAGAGATGTCTTGCGTGCGGGGACTAAAGACGAGCAGTACTTC.

The sample holds a few counts of this clonotype. The chain uses TRBV28 and TRBJ2-3; TRBD2 matches at 9 bases. J was trimmed by 2 bases and V by 7 bases; bases with no gene match: 7. Germline V gives CDR1 MDHEN, CDR2 SYDVKM. This CDR3 has 15 residues. DNA of the CDR3: TGTGCCAGCACCCTTCTAGCGGGAATCACAGATACGCAGTATTTT. It yields the protein CASTLLAGITDTQYF.

This clonotype was seen repeatedly, ten times or more. This chain connects TRBV12-3 or TRBV12-4 to TRBJ2-3, with 9 bases aligning to TRBD2. The CDR3 is made up of 12 amino acids. The CDR3 loop reads CVSAGGADTQYF. Written as DNA, the CDR3 is TGTGTCAGTGCGGGAGGGGCAGATACGCAGTATTTT.

This clonotype was seen only a few times. This rearrangement joins TRBV12-3 or TRBV12-4 to TRBJ1-6; D not certain. The CDR3 spans 15 residues. V was shortened by 3 bases and J by 5 bases, with 11 bases between the two germline ends. This chain's CDR3 is CASSLSGSDNSPLHF. As DNA, the CDR3 is TGTGCCAGCAGTTTGTCAGGATCGGATAATTCACCCCTCCACTTT.

Only a few counts were recorded for this clonotype. The rearrangement links TRBV24-1 to TRBJ1-5; 9 positions agree with TRBD1. The CDR3 runs to 17 residues. The germline V gene encodes CDR1 KGHDR and CDR2 SFDVKD. V lost 2 bases and J lost 4; bases outside the gene matches: 8. In DNA form, the CDR3 reads TGTGCCACCAGTGATTCACCGGGACAGGGCCCGAATCAGCCCCAGCATTTT. Encoded protein: CATSDSPGQGPNQPQHF.

The CDR3 coding sequence is TGTGCCAGCAGCAATACAGGTCCCGTTCAGCCCCAGCATTTT. Translation: CASSNTGPVQPQHF. The genes are TRBV7-9 and TRBJ1-5; perhaps TRBD1 as D (5 bases). The CDR3 loop spans 14 amino acids. Trimming removed 5 bases from V and 6 bases from J, with 14 bases in between. The V gene's germline CDR1 is SEHNR and CDR2 FQNEAQ (reference sequence).

The rearrangement joins TRBV10-3 to TRBJ2-5; the match to TRBD1 covers 7 bases. Germline CDR1 is ENHRY and CDR2 is SYGVKD. The CDR3 is made up of 16 amino acids. Losses at the gene ends were 0 bases for V and 9 bases for J; bases not matched to a gene: 13. Here the CDR3 reads CAISESRQVGQGAQYF. The CDR3 DNA reads as TGTGCCATCAGTGAGTCCCGACAGGTTGGGCAGGGGGCCCAGTACTTC.

This chain uses TRBV6-2 or TRBV6-3 with TRBJ2-3; D is undetermined. Deletions cut 2 bases from V and 0 bases from J, with 15 bases between. The CDR3 has 17 amino acids. Germline V gene sequence: CDR1 MNHEY, CDR2 SVGEGT. CDR3 nucleotide sequence: TGTGCCAGCAGTTACGGCCGCCGAATAGCTAGCACAGATACGCAGTATTTT. Its translation: CASSYGRRIASTDTQYF.

The chain joins TRBV24-1 to TRBJ1-5; D unresolved. Germline V lookup: CDR1 KGHDR, CDR2 SFDVKD. The CDR3 consists of 14 residues. The germline V and J ends were trimmed by 1 base and 0 bases, with 3 bases remaining between them. The CDR3 coding sequence is TGTGCCACCAGTGATTTAGATAGCAATCAGCCCCAGCATTTT. Translating gives CATSDLDSNQPQHF.